This T cell receptor (beta chain) was identified during a study of blood T cell repertoires in COVID-19. Turning to the study itself: Sites in the United States, Italy and Spain provided acute and convalescent COVID-19 samples. From T cells, B-cell-depleted T cells, or PBMCs came the material, which was cDNA or gDNA.

During active infection, Seattle patients enrolled and were then monitored through disease. In the original processing: Reference gene primer amplification gave estimated nucleated cell counts. The table came from immunoSEQ multiplex PCR; TCRdb's copy has only in-frame clones and leaves some out. Clone size and the V and J calls come from that table; the DNA yielded D and trimming. This table has 450,000 or so clones, roughly 89% appearing once. V dropped 3 bases and J dropped 3; count of bases not matched to a gene: 5. The CDR3 has 15 amino acids. The germline CDR1 and CDR2 sequences are MNHEY and SMNVEV (reference sequence).

The chain couples TRBV27 to TRBJ1-5, with TRBD1 matching 7 bases. This receptor was obtained from a young man with COVID-19, enrolled during active disease. The specimen was peripheral blood. The CDR3 DNA reads TGTGCCAGCAGTTTGGCCAGGGGGTACAATCAGCCCCAGCATTTT. Residues: CASSLARGYNQPQHF.